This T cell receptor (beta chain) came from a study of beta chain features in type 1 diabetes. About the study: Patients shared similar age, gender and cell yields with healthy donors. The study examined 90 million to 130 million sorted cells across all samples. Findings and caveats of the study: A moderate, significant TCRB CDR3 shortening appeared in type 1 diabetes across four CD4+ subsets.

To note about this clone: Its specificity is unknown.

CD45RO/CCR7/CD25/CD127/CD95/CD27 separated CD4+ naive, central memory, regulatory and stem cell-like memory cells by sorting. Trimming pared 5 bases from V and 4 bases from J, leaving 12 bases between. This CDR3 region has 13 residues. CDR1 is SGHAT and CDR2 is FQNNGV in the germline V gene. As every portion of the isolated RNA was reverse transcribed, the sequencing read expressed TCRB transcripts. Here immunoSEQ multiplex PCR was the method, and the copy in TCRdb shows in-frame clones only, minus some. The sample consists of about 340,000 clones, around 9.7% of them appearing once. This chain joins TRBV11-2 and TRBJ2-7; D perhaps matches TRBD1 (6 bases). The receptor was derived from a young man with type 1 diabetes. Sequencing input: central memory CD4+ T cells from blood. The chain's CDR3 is CASSRTTGYEQYF. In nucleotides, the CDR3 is TGTGCCAGCAGCCGCACCACAGGGTACGAGCAGTACTTC.